Listed here are 25 T cell receptor beta chains from one sample, sequenced in a study of beta chain features in type 1 diabetes (dated by TCRdb to 2016 to 2019). General findings and caveats noted by the study authors: In all four CD4+ subsets, TCRB CDR3 length was moderately but significantly shorter in type 1 diabetes patients.

The receptor library was made with the immunoSEQ multiplex PCR assay. The entire isolated RNA was reverse transcribed using the High Capacity cDNA Reverse Transcription Kit, and thus expressed TCRB transcripts were sequenced. TCRdb provides this immuneACCESS table in a form limited to in-frame rearrangements. Some clones are lacking; in checked studies, under half of them reflect an unresolved V gene, and why the rest are absent is not known. Recorded for this sample are hundreds of thousands of clones; roughly 15% of them occurred a single time. The ten largest clones add up to less than 0.02% of the sample. These TCRs' antigens remain unknown. The sample was naive CD4+ T cells from blood. Interpreted using the paper, the cell subset or site label stands for: true naive CD4+ T cells. These TCRs come from a man younger than 35 with type 1 diabetes.

The chain employs TRBV2 and TRBJ2-3, with TRBD2 matching 11 bases. V shed 6 bases, J shed 2 bases, and the junction held 4 bases outside the gene matches. This CDR3 has 15 residues. The germline gives CDR1 SNHLY, CDR2 FYNNEI. Here the CDR3 reads CASRATSGVTDTQYF. DNA for the CDR3: TGTGCCAGCAGAGCGACTAGCGGGGTCACAGATACGCAGTATTTT. Filled out from reference TRBV2 and TRBJ2-3, the complete variable domain reads EPEVTQTPSHQVTQMGQEVILRCVPISNHLYFYWYRQILGQKVEFLVSFYNNEISEKSEIFDDQFSVERPDGSNFTLKIRSTKLEDSAMYFCASRATSGVTDTQYFGPGTRLTVL.

This clone has a handful of counts. Other DNA sequences within the sample encode an identical CDR3. The chain links TRBV5-1 to TRBJ2-1; 7 bases are a match to TRBD1. CDR3 length equals 15 residues. Germline trimming cut 4 bases from V and 2 bases from J; bases unmatched to any gene: 6. CDR1 is SGHRS and CDR2 is YFSETQ in the germline V gene. This chain's CDR3 is CASSLGGSPYNEQFF. The CDR3 DNA sequence: TGCGCCAGCAGCCTAGGGGGCTCCCCCTACAATGAGCAGTTCTTC.

The V call is TRBV18, the J call TRBJ1-1, with 7 nucleotides matching TRBD1. CDR3 size: 14 residues. V lost 1 base, J lost 1 base, and 0 bases stayed unmatched. Germline lookup yields CDR1 KGHSH and CDR2 LQKENI. Here the CDR3 reads CASSPQGANTEAFF. In DNA form, the CDR3 reads TGTGCCAGCTCACCACAGGGGGCGAACACTGAAGCTTTCTTT. Full variable domain (rest looked up from reference TRBV18 and TRBJ1-1): NAGVMQNPRHLVRRRGQEARLRCSPMKGHSHVYWYRQLPEEGLKFMVYLQKENIIDESGMPKERFSAEFPKEGPSILRIQQVVRGDSAAYFCASSPQGANTEAFFGQGTRLTVV.

This chain links TRBV4-1 with TRBJ2-1; no clear D. The CDR3 covers 16 residues. Trimming took off 1 base at V and 3 bases at J, with 13 bases between the two ends. Per the germline V gene, CDR1 is MGHRA and CDR2 is YSYEKL. The CDR3 region is CASSQVSIYNYNEQFF. The CDR3 DNA is TGCGCCAGCAGCCAAGTTTCTATCTATAACTACAATGAGCAGTTCTTC.

The sample holds a few counts of this clone. J is TRBJ1-5 and V is TRBV28, with a weak D call TRBD1 (5 bases). Trimming cost V 5 bases and J 1 base, with 18 bases left between them. Germline V gene sequence: CDR1 MDHEN, CDR2 SYDVKM. CDR3 length equals 17 residues. CDR3 nucleotides: TGTGCCAGCAGTGGGGGGGAGGGGCCCGGGAGCAATCAGCCCCAGCATTTT. This sequence encodes CASSGGEGPGSNQPQHF.

Only a few counts were recorded for this clone. This chain uses TRBV6-6 with TRBJ1-4; D uncertain. Germline CDR1 MNHNY, CDR2 SVGAGI (reference sequence). The CDR3 spans 13 residues. The germline V and J ends were trimmed by 8 bases and 7 bases, with 14 bases remaining between them. CDR3 in DNA: TGTGCCAGCTCGCGGTTACGGGGTGAAAAACTGTTTTTT. Protein: CASSRLRGEKLFF.

The sample holds a few counts of this clone. The gene calls are TRBV18 and TRBJ1-1; possible D gene TRBD1, 5 bases. V dropped 3 bases and J dropped 5 bases, with 13 bases sitting between them. Germline CDR1 KGHSH, CDR2 LQKENI. CDR3 length: 14 residues. The CDR3 region is CASSPPWGRTEAFF. As DNA, the CDR3 is TGTGCCAGCTCACCCCCTTGGGGGAGGACTGAAGCTTTCTTT.

In its sample, this clone was seen a few times. The chain links TRBV15 to TRBJ1-2; 7 bases are shared with TRBD1. Germline V lookup: CDR1 LNHNV, CDR2 YYDKDF (reference sequence). J was trimmed by 4 bases and V by 4 bases; bases with no gene match: 9. The CDR3 is made up of 15 amino acids. The CDR3 reads CATSINRGVGYGYTF. In nucleotides, the CDR3 is TGTGCCACCAGCATCAACAGGGGAGTGGGCTATGGCTACACCTTC.

V and J are TRBV11-2 and TRBJ1-2; D is ambiguous. Germline CDR1 is SGHAT and CDR2 is FQNNGV. Trimming removed 4 bases at V and 6 bases at J, with 12 bases between. The CDR3 extends over 13 amino acids. The CDR3 region is CASSSLPGDGYTF. CDR3 coding DNA: TGTGCCAGCAGCTCCTTGCCGGGAGATGGCTACACCTTC.

For the CDR3, the DNA is TGTGCCAGCAGCCGAGGGGGGACAGGGAGGTACGAGCAGTACTTC. This sequence encodes CASSRGGTGRYEQYF. V gene TRBV28 combines with J gene TRBJ2-7; 9 bases line up with TRBD1. CDR3 length: 15 residues. Germline loops: CDR1 MDHEN, CDR2 SYDVKM. V trimming: 6 bases; J trimming: 4 bases; junction bases outside the gene matches: 10.

The V and J genes are TRBV30 and TRBJ1-2; 9 bases align to TRBD1. The CDR3 contains 14 residues. CDR1 and CDR2 from the germline V gene are GTSNPN and SVGIG (reference sequence). Trimming removed 1 base from V and 2 bases from J; junction bases left unmatched: 2. In DNA, the CDR3 is TGTGCCTGGAGTGGCGGGACAGGGAACTATGGCTACACCTTC. Amino acid sequence: CAWSGGTGNYGYTF.

This clone was recorded a few times. The chain recombines TRBV25-1 with TRBJ1-5, with D perhaps TRBD1 (6 bases). Germline values: CDR1 MGHDK, CDR2 SYGVNS. The CDR3 is made up of 15 amino acids. Deletions cut 3 bases from V and 6 bases from J, with 15 bases between. CDR3 coding DNA: TGTGCCAGCAGTGACCGATTGTCGGACAGTCAGCCCCAGCATTTT. Its translation is CASSDRLSDSQPQHF. The complete variable domain, with remaining parts taken from reference TRBV25-1 and TRBJ1-5, reads EADIYQTPRYLVIGTGKKITLECSQTMGHDKMYWYQQDPGMELHLIHYSYGVNSTEKGDLSSESTVSRIRTEHFPLTLESARPSHTSQYLCASSDRLSDSQPQHFGDGTRLSIL.

The chain carries TRBV7-2 and TRBJ2-1; the match to TRBD2 covers 8 bases. This CDR3 is 15 amino acids long. V was pared by 3 bases and J by 7 bases, with 8 bases of the junction left unmatched. Germline CDR1 SGHTA, CDR2 FQGNSA. CDR3 residues: CASSLFGLAVNEQFF. The CDR3 region has the DNA TGTGCCAGCAGCTTGTTTGGACTAGCAGTAAATGAGCAGTTCTTC. Drawing the rest from reference TRBV7-2 and TRBJ2-1, the complete variable domain is GAGVSQSPSNKVTEKGKDVELRCDPISGHTALYWYRQSLGQGLEFLIYFQGNSAPDKSGLPSDRFSAERTGGSVSTLTIQRTQQEDSAVYLCASSLFGLAVNEQFFGPGTRLTVL.

This clone was seen a few times. The chain couples TRBV29-1 to TRBJ2-3; no clear D. Germline CDR1 reads SQVTM; CDR2 reads ANQGSEA. Trimming took 5 bases from V and 2 from J, leaving 11 bases between them. This CDR3 is built from 13 residues. This CDR3 reads CSVKTHLTDTQYF. DNA of the CDR3: TGCAGCGTTAAAACTCACCTCACAGATACGCAGTATTTT.

The V call is TRBV9, the J call TRBJ1-4, with D possibly being TRBD1 (5 bases). Germline V CDR1 and CDR2: SGDLS, YYNGEE. The CDR3 extends over 13 amino acids. Trimming took off 0 bases at V and 10 bases at J, with 10 bases between the two ends. As DNA, the CDR3 is TGTGCCAGCAGCGTAGAACAGGAAGGAAAACTGTTTTTT. Translated, it gives CASSVEQEGKLFF. Full variable domain (outside the CDR3, taken from reference TRBV9 and TRBJ1-4): DSGVTQTPKHLITATGQRVTLRCSPRSGDLSVYWYQQSLDQGLQFLIQYYNGEERAKGNILERFSAQQFPDLHSELNLSSLELGDSALYFCASSVEQEGKLFFGSGTQLSVL.

This clone has only a few counts. The chain uses TRBV20-1 and TRBJ1-1; perhaps TRBD1 as D (5 bases). This CDR3 spans 11 amino acids. The germline V gene has CDR1 DFQATT and CDR2 SNEGSKA (reference sequence). Trimming took 3 bases from V and 6 from J, leaving 8 bases between them. The CDR3 DNA is TGCAGTGCTAGGGGGGGAGCTGAAGCTTTCTTT. Translation gives CSARGGAEAFF.

The gene calls are TRBV5-1 and TRBJ2-1; the match to TRBD2 covers 7 bases. Germline V lookup: CDR1 SGHRS, CDR2 YFSETQ. V trimming: 3 bases; J trimming: 8 bases; junction bases outside the gene matches: 8. CDR3 size: 14 residues. The CDR3 DNA is TGCGCCAGCAGCTGGATAGGACTAGTCGATGAGCAGTTCTTC. Its protein product is CASSWIGLVDEQFF. The complete variable domain, with remaining parts taken from reference TRBV5-1 and TRBJ2-1, reads KAGVTQTPRYLIKTRGQQVTLSCSPISGHRSVSWYQQTPGQGLQFLFEYFSETQRNKGNFPGRFSGRQFSNSRSEMNVSTLELGDSALYLCASSWIGLVDEQFFGPGTRLTVL.

In this sample, this clone turned up a few times. The V gene is TRBV5-4, the J gene TRBJ2-3; D perhaps matches TRBD1 (5 bases). Trimming pared 7 bases from V and 0 bases from J, leaving 18 bases between. This CDR3 comprises 16 residues. CDR1 is SGHNT, CDR2 YYREEE, per germline (reference sequence). The CDR3 loop is CASAFGRRTSTDTQYF. The CDR3 DNA is TGTGCCAGCGCCTTCGGTCGGCGGACAAGCACAGATACGCAGTATTTT.

This clone appeared a few times. This chain uses TRBV5-1 with TRBJ2-6; TRBD1 might be the D (6 bases). The V end lost 2 bases, the J end lost 3 bases, and 9 bases lay between the germline ends. Germline V gene lookup returns CDR1 SGHRS and CDR2 YFSETQ. The CDR3 runs to 15 residues. In DNA, the CDR3 is TGCGCCAGCAGCTTAACAGGGTTTGGGGCCAACGTCCTGACTTTC. It yields the protein CASSLTGFGANVLTF.

The gene calls are TRBV5-1 and TRBJ2-2; TRBD1 might be the D (6 bases). Trimming pared 4 bases from V and 7 bases from J, leaving 14 bases between. The CDR3 covers 14 residues. CDR1 is SGHRS, CDR2 YFSETQ, per germline. CDR3 sequence (DNA): TGCGCCAGCAGCGGAACAGGGTTGGTCGGGGAGCTGTTTTTT. Translation: CASSGTGLVGELFF.

The J gene is TRBJ2-7, the V gene TRBV4-1, with D possibly matching TRBD2 (5 bases). Germline CDR1 MGHRA, CDR2 YSYEKL. Between the trimmed V and J ends, which lost 0 bases and 7 bases, there was a span of 13 bases. The CDR3 extends over 14 amino acids. The CDR3 bases are TGCGCCAGCAGCCAAGACGCCGCCCGAGGGGAGCAGTACTTC. Translating gives CASSQDAARGEQYF.

The chain links TRBV9 to TRBJ2-1; D perhaps matches TRBD1 (7 bases). The CDR3 spans 14 residues. Germline CDR1 SGDLS, CDR2 YYNGEE. Trimming cost V 3 bases and J 12 bases, with 19 bases left between them. CDR3: CASSAGDLRGWQFF. The CDR3, as DNA: TGTGCCAGCAGCGCGGGGGACCTCAGGGGGTGGCAGTTCTTC.

The chain is built from TRBV4-1 and TRBJ2-7; 11 bases are a match to TRBD2. CDR1 and CDR2 from the germline V gene are MGHRA and YSYEKL. Trimming took 0 bases from V and 0 from J; bases not matched to a gene: 7. The CDR3 spans 18 residues. CDR3 coding DNA: TGCGCCAGCAGCCAAGATATCCTAGCGGGAGGCCCCTCCTACGAGCAGTACTTC. Translated: CASSQDILAGGPSYEQYF.

This clone turned up a few times. CDR3 loop: CASSLRFVRGSYNEQFF. CDR3 nucleotides: TGCGCCAGCAGCCTCCGCTTCGTAAGGGGCTCCTACAATGAGCAGTTCTTC. V gene TRBV4-1 combines with J gene TRBJ2-1; maybe TRBD1 (5 bases). The CDR3 contains 17 residues. Looked up from germline, CDR1 is MGHRA and CDR2 is YSYEKL. Trimming cost V 4 bases and J 0 bases, with 16 bases left between them.

This clone showed up just a few times. In DNA, the CDR3 is TGTGCCAGCAGCTCGGGAGGGGGGAATACGCAGTATTTT. It encodes CASSSGGGNTQYF. The chain carries TRBV7-2 and TRBJ2-3, with 8 positions matching TRBD2. Germline V lookup: CDR1 SGHTA, CDR2 FQGNSA. The CDR3 runs 13 residues. The V gene end was trimmed by 4 bases and the J gene end by 7 bases; junction bases not matched to a gene: 4.